This entry concerns a single T cell receptor beta chain. These data originate in a study of blood T cell repertoires in COVID-19. This CDR3 contains 13 residues. The V end lost 6 bases, the J end lost 0 bases, and 3 bases lay between the germline ends. Germline V gene data show CDR1 as LNHDA and CDR2 as SQIVND (reference sequence). This table comes from immunoSEQ multiplex PCR, and its TCRdb copy is limited to in-frame clones, with some not included. This sample has 200,000 to 250,000 clones, with 90% found just once. Those enrolled, adults aged 18 to 89 years, came from some 25 US areas. Sequencing was carried out using PBMCs or T cells enriched from blood (not recorded which). The receptor's source is a young man who had recovered from COVID-19. This sequence joins TRBV19 and TRBJ2-6; D not certain. The CDR3 reads CASRSSGANVLTF. CDR3 sequence (DNA): TGTGCCAGTAGGAGCTCTGGGGCCAACGTCCTGACTTTC. The full variable domain, its missing parts supplied by reference TRBV19 and TRBJ2-6, is DGGITQSPKYLFRKEGQNVTLSCEQNLNHDAMYWYRQDPGQGLRLIYYSQIVNDFQKGDIAEGYSVSREKKESFPLTVTSAQKNPTAFYLCASRSSGANVLTFGAGSRLTVL.